These 8 T cell receptor beta chains originate from one sample sequenced in a study of cytomegalovirus exposure and HLA in healthy donors. Primers for the PCR totalled 60 Vbeta and 13 Jbeta. Only in-frame clones appear in the TCRdb table, and some are missing; sequencing was by immunoSEQ multiplex PCR. Of roughly 170,000 clones in the sample, about 73% were seen once. Sequencing was done on a sample of PBMCs. The receptor set was obtained from a woman aged 45 to 65 in good health and CMV-seropositive.

J is TRBJ2-3 and V is TRBV5-1; 8 bases match TRBD1. CDR1 is SGHRS, CDR2 YFSETQ, per germline. The length of the CDR3 is 17 residues. The ends lost 5 bases at V and 1 base at J; junction bases unmatched: 12. The CDR3: CASRLIYRGIGTDTQYF. CDR3 nucleotides: TGCGCCAGCAGACTGATTTACAGGGGGATCGGCACAGATACGCAGTATTTT.

This CDR3 is CASRSPGQGVSSTDTQYF. Written as DNA, the CDR3 is TGTGCCAGTAGAAGCCCAGGACAGGGCGTCTCTAGCACAGATACGCAGTATTTT. V is TRBV19 and J is TRBJ2-3; 8 nucleotides match TRBD1. The CDR3 consists of 18 residues. After removal of 6 bases from V and 0 bases from J, the junction contained 14 bases not matched to a gene. Looked up from germline, CDR1 is LNHDA and CDR2 is SQIVND (reference sequence).

This rearrangement joins TRBV11-3 to TRBJ2-2; D not certain. CDR3 length equals 12 residues. V lost 5 bases, J lost 5 bases, and 6 bases lay in between. Germline values: CDR1 SGHNT, CDR2 YENEEA. CDR3 region: CASSQETGELFF. The CDR3 DNA is TGTGCCAGCAGCCAAGAGACCGGGGAGCTGTTTTTT.

The chain has TRBV4-1 and TRBJ2-7; D uncertain. From germline, CDR1 is MGHRA and CDR2 YSYEKL. V was cut by 5 bases and J by 0 bases, with 11 bases left in between. CDR3 size: 14 residues. CDR3: CASSFVQSSYEQYF. In nucleotides, the CDR3 is TGCGCCAGCAGCTTCGTACAATCCTCCTACGAGCAGTACTTC.

The chain carries TRBV2 and TRBJ1-2; D possibly corresponds to TRBD1 (5 bases). The V gene's germline CDR1 is SNHLY and CDR2 FYNNEI. The V end lost 2 bases, the J end lost 5 bases, and 12 bases lay between the germline ends. The CDR3 totals 14 residues. CDR3 sequence (DNA): TGTGCCAGCAGTGAAAAACCAGGGCGGTATGGCTACACCTTC. Amino acid sequence: CASSEKPGRYGYTF. Combining the CDR3 with reference TRBV2 and TRBJ1-2 gives the whole variable domain EPEVTQTPSHQVTQMGQEVILRCVPISNHLYFYWYRQILGQKVEFLVSFYNNEISEKSEIFDDQFSVERPDGSNFTLKIRSTKLEDSAMYFCASSEKPGRYGYTFGSGTRLTVV.

The J gene is TRBJ2-4, the V gene TRBV9; maybe TRBD2 (5 bases). This CDR3 is 17 amino acids long. V was pared by 4 bases and J by 3 bases, with 20 bases between. Germline CDR1 reads SGDLS; CDR2 reads YYNGEE. The CDR3: CASSSWGASNNKNIQYF. CDR3 nucleotide sequence: TGTGCCAGCAGCTCCTGGGGAGCATCGAATAACAAAAACATTCAGTACTTC.

J is TRBJ2-2 and V is TRBV11-1; no clear D. Per germline, CDR1 SGHAT and CDR2 FQDESV (reference sequence). The CDR3 has 14 amino acids. The V and J ends lost 4 bases and 3 bases respectively, with 9 bases between them. The CDR3 DNA sequence: TGTGCCAGCAGCTCCACAGCTTACACCGGGGAGCTGTTTTTT. It encodes CASSSTAYTGELFF.

This sequence joins TRBV10-3 and TRBJ2-7, with a weak D call TRBD1 (6 bases). The germline CDR1 and CDR2 sequences are ENHRY and SYGVKD. The CDR3 length is 13 residues. The V and J ends lost 10 bases and 0 bases respectively, with 13 bases between them. The CDR3 sequence: CATNRDNSYEQYF. CDR3 DNA sequence: TGTGCCACCAACCGGGACAACTCCTACGAGCAGTACTTC.